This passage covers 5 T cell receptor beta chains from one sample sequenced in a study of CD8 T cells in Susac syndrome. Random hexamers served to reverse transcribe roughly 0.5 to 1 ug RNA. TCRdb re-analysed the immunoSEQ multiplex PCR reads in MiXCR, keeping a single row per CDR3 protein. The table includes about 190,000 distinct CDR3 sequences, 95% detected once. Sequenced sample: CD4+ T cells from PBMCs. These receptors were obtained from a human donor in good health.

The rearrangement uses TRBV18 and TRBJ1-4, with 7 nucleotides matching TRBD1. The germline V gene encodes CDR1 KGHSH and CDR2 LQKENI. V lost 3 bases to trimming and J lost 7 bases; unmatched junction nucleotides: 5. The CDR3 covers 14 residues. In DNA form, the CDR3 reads TGTGCCAGCTCACCGGACAGGCCAGGTGAAAAACTGTTTTTT. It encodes CASSPDRPGEKLFF.

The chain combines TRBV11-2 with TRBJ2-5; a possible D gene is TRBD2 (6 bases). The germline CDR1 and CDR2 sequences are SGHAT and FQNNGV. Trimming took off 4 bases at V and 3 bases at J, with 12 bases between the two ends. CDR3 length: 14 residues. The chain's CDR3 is CASSSGGPEETQYF. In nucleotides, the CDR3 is TGTGCCAGCAGCTCCGGGGGACCGGAAGAGACCCAGTACTTC.

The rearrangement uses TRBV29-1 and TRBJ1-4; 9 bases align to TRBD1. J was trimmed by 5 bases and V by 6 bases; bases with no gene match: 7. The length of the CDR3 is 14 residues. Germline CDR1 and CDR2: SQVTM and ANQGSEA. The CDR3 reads CSVLGGQGNEKLFF. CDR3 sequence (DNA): TGCAGCGTCCTAGGGGGACAGGGCAATGAAAAACTGTTTTTT. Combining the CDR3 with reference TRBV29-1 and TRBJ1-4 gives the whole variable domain SAVISQKPSRDICQRGTSLTIQCQVDSQVTMMFWYRQQPGQSLTLIATANQGSEATYESGFVIDKFPISRPNLTFSTLTVSNMSPEDSSIYLCSVLGGQGNEKLFFGSGTQLSVL.

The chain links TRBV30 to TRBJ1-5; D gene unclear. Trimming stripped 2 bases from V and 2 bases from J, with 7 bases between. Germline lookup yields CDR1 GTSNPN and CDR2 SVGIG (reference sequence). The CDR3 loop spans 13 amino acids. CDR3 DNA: TGTGCCTGGAGTAGACCGGGCAATCAGCCCCAGCATTTT. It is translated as CAWSRPGNQPQHF.

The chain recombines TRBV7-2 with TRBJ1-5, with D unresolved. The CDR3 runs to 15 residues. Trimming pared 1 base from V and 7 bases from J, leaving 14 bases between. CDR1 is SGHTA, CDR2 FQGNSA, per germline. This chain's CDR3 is CASSLDSGIYQPQHF. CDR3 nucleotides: TGTGCCAGCAGCTTAGATTCTGGGATTTACCAGCCCCAGCATTTT. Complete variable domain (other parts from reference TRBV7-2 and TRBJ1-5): GAGVSQSPSNKVTEKGKDVELRCDPISGHTALYWYRQSLGQGLEFLIYFQGNSAPDKSGLPSDRFSAERTGGSVSTLTIQRTQQEDSAVYLCASSLDSGIYQPQHFGDGTRLSIL.